These T cell receptor beta chains were read from a single sample in a study of identical twins. TCRdb recomputed calls from the 5' RACE reads with MiXCR, one row per CDR3 protein. The repertoire holds hundreds of thousands of distinct CDR3 sequences, roughly 7.1% seen once, with about 1.6% in the top ten. These data are also associated with another study on yellow fever vaccine responses in identical twins.

The sample comprised PBMCs. The receptor source for this set is a woman aged 18 to 35 in good health. The CDR3 runs from the conserved cysteine through the conserved F or W. The D gene is left open where the match is weak. Clone size is given for some rows only: seen once, a few or many times, or a class if the clone is expanded.

j_call v_call clone_size d_call cdr3_aa cdr3_nt
TRBJ1-5 TRBV12-3/TRBV12-4 few TRBD1 CASSPGTGIGNQPQHF TGTGCCAGCAGCCCCGGGACAGGGATCGGCAATCAGCCCCAGCATTTT
TRBJ2-3 TRBV7-8 many TRBD1 CASSPGPGQGFTDTQYF TGTGCCAGCAGCCCTGGCCCTGGACAGGGTTTTACAGATACGCAGTATTTT
TRBJ1-2 TRBV6-1 NA TRBD1 CASSETGTGEGYTF TGTGCCAGCAGTGAGACCGGGACAGGGGAAGGCTACACCTTC
TRBJ2-1 TRBV28 NA TRBD2 CASTEGTSVSYNEQFF TGTGCCAGCACCGAGGGGACTAGCGTTTCCTACAATGAGCAGTTCTTC
TRBJ2-7 TRBV11-3 NA NA CASSSKTGTLFYEQYF TGTGCCAGCAGCTCCAAGACAGGGACTTTGTTTTACGAGCAGTACTTC
TRBJ2-1 TRBV19 few NA CASSVVGEQFF TGTGCCAGTAGTGTCGTCGGGGAGCAGTTCTTC
TRBJ2-5 TRBV10-3 few NA CAISNYRAETQYF TGTGCCATCAGTAATTACAGGGCTGAGACCCAGTACTTC
TRBJ2-2 TRBV6-1 few TRBD2 CASRPRVAGDTGELFF TGTGCCAGCAGACCCCGGGTAGCGGGAGACACCGGGGAGCTGTTTTTT
TRBJ1-2 TRBV29-1 NA TRBD1 CSVIAGTGGNSYYGYTF TGCAGCGTCATTGCCGGGACAGGGGGCAATAGTTACTATGGCTACACCTTC
TRBJ2-1 TRBV7-8 many TRBD1 CASSFPGQGSGYNEQFF TGTGCCAGCAGCTTCCCGGGACAGGGTTCGGGGTACAATGAGCAGTTCTTC
TRBJ1-5 TRBV7-8 few NA CASSLAVLDQPQHF TGTGCCAGCAGCCTGGCCGTCTTGGATCAGCCCCAGCATTTT
TRBJ1-2 TRBV9 few NA CASRGVVYTF TGTGCCAGCAGGGGTGTTGTCTACACCTTC
TRBJ2-7 TRBV28 few NA CASSLGEHYEQYF TGTGCCAGCAGTTTAGGAGAGCACTACGAGCAGTACTTC
TRBJ1-4 TRBV20-1 few TRBD1 CSAKGQGNNEKLFF TGCAGTGCCAAAGGACAGGGGAATAATGAAAAACTGTTTTTT
TRBJ1-4 TRBV5-1 NA TRBD1 CASSSGQMRTNEKLFF TGCGCCAGCAGCTCGGGACAGATGAGAACTAATGAAAAACTGTTTTTT
TRBJ1-6 TRBV14 NA NA CASSQTVYNSPLHF TGTGCCAGCAGCCAGACAGTCTATAATTCACCCCTCCACTTT
TRBJ2-4 TRBV25-1 NA NA CASSEMALNIQYF TGTGCCAGCAGTGAAATGGCCCTAAACATTCAGTACTTC
TRBJ2-3 TRBV29-1 many TRBD2 CSVQRGSAADTQYF TGCAGCGTACAGCGCGGGAGCGCGGCAGATACGCAGTATTTT
TRBJ2-2 TRBV6-2/TRBV6-3 few NA CASSYSAGPTGELFF TGTGCCAGCAGTTACTCGGCGGGACCCACCGGGGAGCTGTTTTTT
TRBJ2-3 TRBV6-5 many TRBD2 CASSYSGLAGRTDTQYF TGTGCCAGCAGTTACTCGGGACTAGCGGGGCGCACAGATACGCAGTATTTT
TRBJ2-3 TRBV5-1 many NA CASSLSTGTDTQYF TGCGCCAGCAGCTTGTCGACAGGCACAGATACGCAGTATTTT
TRBJ1-2 TRBV6-5 NA NA CASSYTRSGSMGYTF TGTGCCAGCAGTTACACAAGGTCCGGCAGTATGGGCTACACCTTC
TRBJ1-1 TRBV7-9 many NA CASKLAVSEAFF TGTGCCAGCAAGCTAGCGGTGTCTGAAGCTTTCTTT
TRBJ2-3 TRBV10-2 many NA CASKGGLVPDTQYF TGCGCCAGCAAGGGTGGTCTGGTCCCAGATACGCAGTATTTT
TRBJ2-6 TRBV6-1 few NA CASSPSGTSSGANVLTF TGTGCCAGCAGCCCCTCCGGGACATCCTCAGGGGCCAACGTCCTGACTTTC
TRBJ2-3 TRBV9 many NA CASKGAGADTQYF TGTGCCAGCAAAGGGGCCGGGGCAGATACGCAGTATTTT
TRBJ2-2 TRBV5-6 NA NA CASSLVGADWNTGELFF TGTGCCAGCAGCTTGGTGGGTGCGGACTGGAACACCGGGGAGCTGTTTTTT
TRBJ1-1 TRBV7-9 many TRBD1 CASREGQGNPEAFF TGTGCCAGCAGGGAGGGACAGGGCAATCCCGAAGCTTTCTTT
TRBJ1-1 TRBV29-1 NA NA CSVQEMNTEAFF TGCAGCGTCCAAGAAATGAACACTGAAGCTTTCTTT
TRBJ2-4 TRBV12-3/TRBV12-4 many NA CASSFSPTGAKNIQYF TGTGCCAGCAGTTTCAGTCCGACAGGCGCCAAAAACATTCAGTACTTC
TRBJ2-1 TRBV6-4 few NA CASREGNEQFF TGTGCCAGCAGGGAGGGTAATGAGCAGTTCTTC
TRBJ2-7 TRBV6-1 many TRBD1 CASRQPGQGSEQYF TGTGCCAGCAGACAGCCGGGACAGGGCAGCGAGCAGTACTTC
TRBJ1-5 TRBV5-1 NA NA CASSDLLSRNQPQHF TGCGCCAGCAGCGACCTATTATCTCGCAATCAGCCCCAGCATTTT
TRBJ2-2 TRBV2 few NA CASRDSNTGELFF TGTGCCAGCAGGGACTCCAACACCGGGGAGCTGTTTTTT
TRBJ1-2 TRBV6-1 many NA CASSVTGLGYTF TGTGCCAGCAGTGTCACAGGGCTTGGCTACACCTTC
TRBJ2-7 TRBV6-1 NA TRBD2 CASRPGLAGLSYEQYF TGTGCCAGCAGGCCGGGACTAGCGGGGCTCTCCTACGAGCAGTACTTC
TRBJ1-2 TRBV20-1 few TRBD1 CSARIGQGDYGYTF TGCAGTGCTAGGATCGGACAGGGAGACTATGGCTACACCTTC
TRBJ1-4 TRBV12-5 NA NA CASGLQTAREKLFF TGTGCTAGTGGTTTGCAAACGGCACGGGAAAAACTGTTTTTT
TRBJ1-1 TRBV4-2 few NA CASSQDGGTGTEAFF TGTGCCAGCAGCCAAGATGGGGGTACCGGCACTGAAGCTTTCTTT
TRBJ2-1 TRBV5-1 NA TRBD2 CASSNSTSGGGSQFF TGCGCCAGCAGCAACTCCACTAGCGGAGGAGGATCGCAGTTCTTC
TRBJ1-1 TRBV2 NA NA CASSAYTEAFF TGTGCCAGCAGCGCCTACACTGAAGCTTTCTTT
TRBJ2-2 TRBV4-1 NA TRBD2 CASSQDGGRRTGELFF TGCGCCAGCAGCCAAGATGGCGGGAGACGGACCGGGGAGCTGTTTTTT